Detailed here is one T cell receptor (beta chain). This entry belongs to a study of CD4+ T cells in melanoma. Looked up from germline, CDR1 is SGHRS and CDR2 is YFSETQ. V shed 1 base and J shed 0 bases, with 8 bases lying between them. There are 14 residues in the CDR3. Data came from immunoSEQ multiplex PCR; TCRdb stores just in-frame clones and leaves some out. The sample holds approximately 110,000 clones, about 90% seen once. Sample: peripheral blood. The TCR sequence derives from a human donor with melanoma. The chain joins TRBV5-1 to TRBJ2-7; D might be TRBD1 or TRBD2, each matching 5 bases. In nucleotides, the CDR3 is TGCGCCAGCAGCTTGCTTGGGGGCTCCTACGAGCAGTACTTC. Its protein is CASSLLGGSYEQYF. The whole variable domain, filled in from reference TRBV5-1 and TRBJ2-7, reads KAGVTQTPRYLIKTRGQQVTLSCSPISGHRSVSWYQQTPGQGLQFLFEYFSETQRNKGNFPGRFSGRQFSNSRSEMNVSTLELGDSALYLCASSLLGGSYEQYFGPGTRLTVT.